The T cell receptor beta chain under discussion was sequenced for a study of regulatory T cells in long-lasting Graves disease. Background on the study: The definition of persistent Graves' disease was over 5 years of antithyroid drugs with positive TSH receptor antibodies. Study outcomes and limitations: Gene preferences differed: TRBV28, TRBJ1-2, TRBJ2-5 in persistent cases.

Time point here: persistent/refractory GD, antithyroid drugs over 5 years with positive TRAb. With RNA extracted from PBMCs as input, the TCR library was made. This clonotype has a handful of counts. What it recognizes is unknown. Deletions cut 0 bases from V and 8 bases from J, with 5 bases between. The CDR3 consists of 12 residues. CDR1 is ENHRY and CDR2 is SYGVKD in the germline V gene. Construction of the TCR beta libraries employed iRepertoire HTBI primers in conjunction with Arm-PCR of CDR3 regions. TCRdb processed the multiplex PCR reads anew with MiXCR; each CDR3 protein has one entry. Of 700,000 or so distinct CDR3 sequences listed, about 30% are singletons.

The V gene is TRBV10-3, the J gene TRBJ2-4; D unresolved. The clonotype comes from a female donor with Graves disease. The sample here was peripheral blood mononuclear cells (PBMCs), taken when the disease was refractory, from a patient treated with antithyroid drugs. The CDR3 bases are TGTGCCATCAGTGAGTCGGCGGACATTCAGTACTTC. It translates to CAISESADIQYF.